The rows below give T cell receptor beta chains drawn from one sample of a study of blood T cells in healthy people across ages. From the 5' RACE reads, TCRdb called clonotypes with MiXCR, one entry per CDR3 protein. The data hold 1.8 million or so distinct CDR3 sequences, with approximately 39% observed a single time. Sequenced material: blood. These receptors were collected from a human donor in good health. Both conserved end residues are trimmed from each CDR3. The D gene is left open where the match is weak.

V: TRBV12-3/TRBV12-4
D: NA
J: TRBJ2-1
CDR3: ASNHRRVSYNEQF

V: TRBV11-3
D: NA
J: TRBJ2-5
CDR3: ASSFRTNSRAKGETQY

V: TRBV10-3
D: NA
J: TRBJ2-4
CDR3: AISVGGLAKNIQY

V: TRBV12-3/TRBV12-4
D: NA
J: TRBJ1-1
CDR3: ASIRDSNTEAF

V: TRBV9
D: NA
J: TRBJ2-5
CDR3: ASSVFGQQETQY

V: TRBV5-1
D: NA
J: TRBJ1-6
CDR3: ASSLVAQASPLH

V: TRBV21-1
D: NA
J: TRBJ1-6
CDR3: ASSKSQGLDSPLH

V: TRBV11-2
D: NA
J: TRBJ2-1
CDR3: ASSLEYHKSNEQF

V: TRBV7-2
D: TRBD1
J: TRBJ2-7
CDR3: ASSTPDRASYEQY

V: TRBV6-5
D: NA
J: TRBJ1-2
CDR3: ASSYSGADRDYGYT

V: TRBV15
D: NA
J: TRBJ1-2
CDR3: ATSREPLQGEGYT

V: TRBV29-1
D: TRBD2
J: TRBJ2-1
CDR3: SAGGGQLGQQF

V: TRBV2
D: TRBD1
J: TRBJ1-6
CDR3: ASRRQGSNSPLH

V: TRBV28
D: NA
J: TRBJ1-3
CDR3: ASSSTGSGNTIY

V: TRBV3-1
D: TRBD2
J: TRBJ2-7
CDR3: ASSQESGGAGYEQY

V: TRBV24-1
D: TRBD1
J: TRBJ1-2
CDR3: ATPGGSGQGEVDGYT

V: TRBV7-9
D: TRBD1
J: TRBJ1-2
CDR3: ASGGQGVYGYT

V: TRBV12-3/TRBV12-4
D: NA
J: TRBJ2-3
CDR3: ASSSDGGPPDTQY

V: TRBV7-9
D: NA
J: TRBJ1-1
CDR3: ASSAGQFAEAF

V: TRBV6-5
D: TRBD2
J: TRBJ2-3
CDR3: ASTEGSGGGRTQY

V: TRBV20-1
D: NA
J: TRBJ2-3
CDR3: SARRLASTDTQY

V: TRBV27
D: NA
J: TRBJ2-7
CDR3: ASSRDILYEQY

V: TRBV25-1
D: TRBD2
J: TRBJ2-3
CDR3: ASPEGLAGPDPPTDTQY

V: TRBV3-1
D: NA
J: TRBJ2-1
CDR3: ASTRNIGGTDEQF

V: TRBV7-3
D: NA
J: TRBJ2-4
CDR3: ASSPGEGRAKNIQY

V: TRBV18
D: TRBD1
J: TRBJ2-5
CDR3: ASNLMGQNQETQY

V: TRBV6-2/TRBV6-3
D: NA
J: TRBJ2-7
CDR3: ASSYSQVMTSEQY

V: TRBV5-4
D: NA
J: TRBJ1-1
CDR3: ASSLGTEDLFSHEAF

V: TRBV25-1
D: NA
J: TRBJ1-1
CDR3: ASSPQWASHEAF

V: TRBV20-1
D: TRBD2
J: TRBJ2-3
CDR3: SASFSGWGTDTQY

V: TRBV7-9
D: NA
J: TRBJ2-6
CDR3: ASSFSWGTPSGANVLT

V: TRBV27
D: NA
J: TRBJ2-3
CDR3: ASRSLRGRLDAQY

V: TRBV5-1
D: NA
J: TRBJ2-6
CDR3: ASSSGRGMRQWANVLT

V: TRBV18
D: NA
J: TRBJ2-5
CDR3: ASSPPVSVKETQY

V: TRBV12-3/TRBV12-4
D: TRBD2
J: TRBJ2-3
CDR3: ASLLSGGVRDTQY

V: TRBV7-9
D: NA
J: TRBJ1-2
CDR3: ACSPDQGFYGYT

V: TRBV18
D: NA
J: TRBJ1-4
CDR3: ASSLKRDEKLF

V: TRBV7-2
D: NA
J: TRBJ2-7
CDR3: ASSLGPDSSYEQY

V: TRBV7-2
D: NA
J: TRBJ2-1
CDR3: ASSLGLTGF

V: TRBV20-1
D: NA
J: TRBJ1-2
CDR3: SARDLTPNYGYT

V: TRBV6-2/TRBV6-3
D: NA
J: TRBJ2-5
CDR3: ASCFSPGRHQETQY